This TCR beta chain was profiled in a study of cytomegalovirus exposure and HLA in healthy donors. The V and J ends lost 3 bases and 11 bases, in that order; junction bases with no gene match: 5. The CDR3 covers 12 residues. Germline V gene sequence: CDR1 SNHLY, CDR2 FYNNEI. Vbeta (60) and Jbeta (13) primers were used in the PCR. Per the original data handling: In a later analysis, the count reached 74 million or so unique TCR beta chains, with roughly 12 million shared. Here immunoSEQ multiplex PCR was the method, and the copy in TCRdb shows in-frame clones only, minus some. The DNA gave D and trimming, while V, J and clone size come from that table. Here the sample spans fewer than 130,000 clones, 65% to 80% being singletons.

This TCR was recovered from a man younger than 40 in good health and CMV-seropositive. The sequencing input was PBMCs. V gene TRBV2 combines with J gene TRBJ1-2, with TRBD1 identical over 8 bases. Written as DNA, the CDR3 is TGTGCCAGCAGTGAGGACAGGGAGGGGTACACCTTC. Amino acids: CASSEDREGYTF.